Sequencing of this TCR beta chain was carried out in a study of OX40 agonist ivuxolimab in advanced cancers. Sequenced by immunoSEQ multiplex PCR; TCRdb stores in-frame clones only, minus some. The data contain roughly 25,000 clones, about 88% of them singletons. The sequence came from an adult with an advanced solid tumor such as melanoma, head and neck, liver or kidney cancer. The source material was CD4+ or CD8+ T cells sorted from blood, sampled in a trial of the OX40 agonist ivuxolimab.

The CDR3 is CASSPLPGHADYGYTF. As DNA, the CDR3 is TGTGCCAGTAGTCCGCTCCCGGGACACGCTGACTATGGCTACACCTTC. This sequence joins TRBV19 and TRBJ1-2, with D possibly matching TRBD1 (6 bases). This CDR3 comprises 16 residues. The germline V gene encodes CDR1 LNHDA and CDR2 SQIVND (reference sequence). Between the trimmed V and J ends, which lost 5 bases and 3 bases, there was a span of 19 bases.